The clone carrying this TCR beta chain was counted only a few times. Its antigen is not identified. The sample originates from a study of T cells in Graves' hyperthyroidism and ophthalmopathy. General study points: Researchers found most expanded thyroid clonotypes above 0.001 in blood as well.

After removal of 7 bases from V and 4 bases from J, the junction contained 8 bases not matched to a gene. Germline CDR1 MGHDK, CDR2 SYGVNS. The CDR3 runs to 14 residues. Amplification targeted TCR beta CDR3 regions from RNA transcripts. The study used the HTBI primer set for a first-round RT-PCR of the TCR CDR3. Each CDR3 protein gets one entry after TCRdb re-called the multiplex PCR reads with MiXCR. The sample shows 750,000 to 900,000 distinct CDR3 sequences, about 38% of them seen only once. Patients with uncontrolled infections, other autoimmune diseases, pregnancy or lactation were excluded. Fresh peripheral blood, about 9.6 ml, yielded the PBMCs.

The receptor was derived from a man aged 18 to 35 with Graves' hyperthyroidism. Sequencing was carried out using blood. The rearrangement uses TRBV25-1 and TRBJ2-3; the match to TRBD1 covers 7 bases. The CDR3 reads CASTVGQDADTQYF. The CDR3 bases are TGTGCCAGCACCGTAGGACAGGACGCAGATACGCAGTATTTT.